The 30 T cell receptor beta chains below were found in one sample sequenced in a study of shared clonotypes between healthy human individuals. Generated by immunoSEQ multiplex PCR, the TCRdb table keeps only in-frame clones and is missing some. Found here are about 600,000 clones, approximately 97% of them singletons; the top ten hold less than 0.065%. Specimen: naive CD4+ T cells sorted from blood. Subset described: CD45RA+ positively selected. The receptors derive from a woman under 40 in good health.

V gene TRBV7-6 combines with J gene TRBJ1-6; D is ambiguous. Trimming removed 4 bases at V and 7 bases at J, with 11 bases between. Germline CDR1 and CDR2: SGHVS and FNYEAQ. The CDR3 runs 14 residues. The CDR3 DNA is TGTGCCAGCAGCTCCGGACGGTCCAATTCACCCCTCCACTTT. Its protein is CASSSGRSNSPLHF.

This chain links TRBV27 with TRBJ2-7; 13 positions match TRBD2. V shed 6 bases, J shed 2 bases, and the junction held 4 bases outside the gene matches. The length of the CDR3 is 15 residues. CDR1 and CDR2 (germline): MNHEY, SMNVEV (reference sequence). The CDR3 DNA follows: TGTGCCAGCAGGGGACTAGCGGGGCTCCCCTACGAGCAGTACTTC. Protein: CASRGLAGLPYEQYF.

This sequence joins TRBV28 and TRBJ2-3; no definite D call. Germline CDR1 is MDHEN and CDR2 is SYDVKM. CDR3 length: 16 amino acids. V was shortened by 6 bases and J by 0 bases, with 16 bases between the two germline ends. The CDR3 spells CASSSTLRVSTDTQYF. The DNA of the CDR3 is TGTGCCAGCAGCTCAACACTCCGCGTTAGCACAGATACGCAGTATTTT.

The genes are TRBV10-1 and TRBJ2-2; no clear D gene. Germline V gene sequence: CDR1 WNHNN, CDR2 SYGVQD (reference sequence). V shed 3 bases and J shed 3 bases, with 11 bases lying between them. CDR3 length: 15 residues. The CDR3 DNA reads as TGCGCCAGCAGTGACGGGTATGGGGACACCGGGGAGCTGTTTTTT. Translation: CASSDGYGDTGELFF.

This chain joins TRBV2 and TRBJ1-5, with D possibly being TRBD1 (5 bases). Germline CDR1 SNHLY, CDR2 FYNNEI. The CDR3 sequence is 14 residues long. The V and J ends lost 6 bases and 0 bases respectively, with 9 bases between them. The CDR3 here is CASRGLNSNQPQHF. In DNA, the CDR3 is TGTGCCAGCAGGGGACTTAATAGCAATCAGCCCCAGCATTTT.

This sequence joins TRBV27 and TRBJ2-6; no clear D. Trimming removed 4 bases at V and 0 bases at J, with 7 bases between. CDR1 MNHEY and CDR2 SMNVEV come from the germline V gene (reference sequence). CDR3 length equals 15 residues. The CDR3 DNA reads as TGTGCCAGCAGTTCTTACAGCTCTGGGGCCAACGTCCTGACTTTC. Residues: CASSSYSSGANVLTF. The full variable domain, rest sourced from reference TRBV27 and TRBJ2-6, is EAQVTQNPRYLITVTGKKLTVTCSQNMNHEYMSWYRQDPGLGLRQIYYSMNVEVTDKGDVPEGYKVSRKEKRNFPLILESPSPNQTSLYFCASSSYSSGANVLTFGAGSRLTVL.

The chain is built from TRBV6-1 and TRBJ1-1; TRBD1 aligns across 9 bases. The CDR3 is 14 residues long. V lost 5 bases and J lost 4; bases outside the gene matches: 5. Germline V gives CDR1 MNHNS, CDR2 SASEGT. CDR3 sequence (DNA): TGTGCCAGCAGTCCAGGGACAGGGCTCACTGAAGCTTTCTTT. This codes for CASSPGTGLTEAFF.

The genes are TRBV7-2 and TRBJ2-1, with D hard to call. The V end was cut by 3 bases, the J end by 5 bases, with 2 bases between. The CDR3 runs 11 residues. The germline V gene encodes CDR1 SGHTA and CDR2 FQGNSA. CDR3 amino acids: CASSFHNEQFF. The DNA for the CDR3 is TGTGCCAGCAGCTTCCACAATGAGCAGTTCTTC. Combining the CDR3 with reference TRBV7-2 and TRBJ2-1 gives the whole variable domain GAGVSQSPSNKVTEKGKDVELRCDPISGHTALYWYRQSLGQGLEFLIYFQGNSAPDKSGLPSDRFSAERTGGSVSTLTIQRTQQEDSAVYLCASSFHNEQFFGPGTRLTVL.

The chain joins TRBV19 to TRBJ2-3, with 8 nucleotides matching TRBD2. The CDR3 totals 19 residues. The germline V gene has CDR1 LNHDA and CDR2 SQIVND (reference sequence). J was trimmed by 8 bases and V by 5 bases; bases with no gene match: 24. CDR3 loop: CASSLQNSPSGGSMGTQYF. The CDR3 DNA sequence: TGTGCCAGTAGTCTCCAAAATTCTCCAAGCGGGGGATCCATGGGTACGCAGTATTTT. Looking up the rest from reference TRBV19 and TRBJ2-3 gives the full variable domain: DGGITQSPKYLFRKEGQNVTLSCEQNLNHDAMYWYRQDPGQGLRLIYYSQIVNDFQKGDIAEGYSVSREKKESFPLTVTSAQKNPTAFYLCASSLQNSPSGGSMGTQYFGPGTRLTVL.

In nucleotides, the CDR3 is TGTGCCAGCAGCTTGGGATTGAGGGGCTTAAGTGCGAGCTCAGGAAACACCATATATTTT. Translating gives CASSLGLRGLSASSGNTIYF. The V gene is TRBV28, the J gene TRBJ1-3; D perhaps matches TRBD1 (5 bases). Per the germline V gene, CDR1 is MDHEN and CDR2 is SYDVKM. The V gene lost 6 bases and the J gene lost 4 bases, with 31 bases spanning the gap. The CDR3 is 20 residues long.

The count of this clone is one. The V gene is TRBV9, the J gene TRBJ1-3, with D uncertain. V lost 4 bases to trimming and J lost 0 bases, with 11 bases between them. Germline V gene sequence: CDR1 SGDLS, CDR2 YYNGEE. This CDR3 contains 15 residues. The chain's CDR3 is CASSPWTDSGNTIYF. In DNA form, the CDR3 reads TGTGCCAGCAGCCCTTGGACGGACTCTGGAAACACCATATATTTT.

This clone was detected only once. The CDR3 bases are TGTGCCAGCATCGTGGGGCTTGGAAACACCATATATTTT. Protein: CASIVGLGNTIYF. The V call is TRBV2, the J call TRBJ1-3, with a possible D match to TRBD1 (5 bases). Trimming took 7 bases from V and 3 from J, leaving 10 bases between them. CDR3 length: 13 amino acids. The germline CDR1 and CDR2 sequences are SNHLY and FYNNEI.

The V gene is TRBV2, the J gene TRBJ1-5, with 7 bases aligning to TRBD1. This CDR3 is built from 15 residues. J lost 0 bases, V lost 8 bases, and 7 bases had no gene match. Germline CDR1 is SNHLY and CDR2 is FYNNEI. CDR3 amino acids: CASGKGTASNQPQHF. The CDR3 DNA follows: TGTGCCAGCGGAAAAGGGACAGCTAGCAATCAGCCCCAGCATTTT. Complete variable domain (other parts from reference TRBV2 and TRBJ1-5): EPEVTQTPSHQVTQMGQEVILRCVPISNHLYFYWYRQILGQKVEFLVSFYNNEISEKSEIFDDQFSVERPDGSNFTLKIRSTKLEDSAMYFCASGKGTASNQPQHFGDGTRLSIL.

The chain couples TRBV2 to TRBJ2-7; D tentatively reads TRBD1 or TRBD2 (6 bases each). Germline CDR1 and CDR2: SNHLY and FYNNEI. Trimming took off 3 bases at V and 6 bases at J, with 15 bases between the two ends. This CDR3 has 14 residues. CDR3 sequence reads: CASSERGAEVEQYF. In nucleotides, the CDR3 is TGTGCCAGCAGTGAGAGGGGGGCGGAGGTCGAGCAGTACTTC.

The V call is TRBV29-1, the J call TRBJ2-3, with 9 bases matching TRBD2. Germline V CDR1 and CDR2: SQVTM, ANQGSEA. This CDR3 is built from 14 residues. Germline trimming cut 4 bases from V and 4 bases from J; bases unmatched to any gene: 6. CDR3 bases: TGCAGCGTTGTTGCGGGAGGGCCTGCAGATACGCAGTATTTT. It specifies CSVVAGGPADTQYF.

This clone was seen just once. The rearrangement joins TRBV18 to TRBJ2-5; 7 bases are a match to TRBD2. J lost 7 bases, V lost 1 base, and 12 bases had no gene match. This CDR3 has 16 amino acids. Germline CDR1 reads KGHSH; CDR2 reads LQKENI. CDR3 sequence (DNA): TGTGCCAGCTCACCACGAGGGGAACTGACGGGAGGGACCCAGTACTTC. It encodes CASSPRGELTGGTQYF.

This chain links TRBV6-1 with TRBJ2-1; D is possibly TRBD2 (5 bases). Per germline, CDR1 MNHNS and CDR2 SASEGT. V was pared by 2 bases and J by 6 bases, with 20 bases between. This CDR3 has 17 amino acids. CDR3 sequence: CASSELSARGGVNEQFF. The CDR3 nucleotides read TGTGCCAGCAGTGAACTTAGCGCCCGCGGAGGTGTCAATGAGCAGTTCTTC.

This sequence joins TRBV10-3 and TRBJ2-1, with unresolved D. This CDR3 is built from 12 residues. From germline, CDR1 is ENHRY and CDR2 SYGVKD. V lost 2 bases, J lost 5 bases, and 4 bases lay in between. CDR3 coding DNA: TGTGCCATCAGTGAGGCAGACAATGAGCAGTTCTTC. Its translation is CAISEADNEQFF.

CDR3 sequence (DNA): TGTGCCAGCAGCGTAGTCTCTAGCCCCAACACCGGGGAGCTGTTTTTT. Protein sequence: CASSVVSSPNTGELFF. The chain carries TRBV9 and TRBJ2-2, with a weak D call TRBD2 (5 bases). The CDR3 has 16 residues. Germline values: CDR1 SGDLS, CDR2 YYNGEE. V dropped 0 bases and J dropped 2 bases, with 11 bases sitting between them.

The chain joins TRBV2 to TRBJ1-5; D not certain. The CDR3 covers 17 residues. Looked up from germline, CDR1 is SNHLY and CDR2 is FYNNEI. V dropped 3 bases and J dropped 2 bases, with 17 bases sitting between them. This CDR3 is CASSDLQILGGNQPQHF. The CDR3 bases are TGTGCCAGCAGTGATTTACAGATCCTTGGGGGCAATCAGCCCCAGCATTTT.

V gene TRBV7-2 combines with J gene TRBJ1-4; TRBD1 is a possible D gene (6 bases). The V gene's germline CDR1 is SGHTA and CDR2 FQGNSA. There are 15 residues in the CDR3. Trimming cost V 2 bases and J 3 bases, with 10 bases left between them. The CDR3: CASSLRGAPNEKLFF. CDR3 nucleotide sequence: TGTGCCAGCAGCTTAAGGGGGGCACCTAATGAAAAACTGTTTTTT.

Note on this clone: The sample holds other DNA sequences that translate to the same CDR3. The chain carries TRBV28 and TRBJ1-5; unclear D gene. V gave up 2 bases and J gave up 5 bases, with 4 bases separating them. The CDR3 spans 12 residues. The V gene's germline CDR1 is MDHEN and CDR2 SYDVKM. The CDR3 here is CASSLVDQPQHF. CDR3 in DNA: TGTGCCAGCAGTTTAGTTGATCAGCCCCAGCATTTT.

CDR3 coding DNA: TGTGCCAGCAGGAGACTTATCCGGAAGGTAGATACGCAGTATTTT. Protein sequence: CASRRLIRKVDTQYF. This chain links TRBV6-4 with TRBJ2-3; D gene ambiguous. Germline V lookup: CDR1 MRHNA, CDR2 SNTAGT. The length of the CDR3 is 15 residues. The germline V and J ends were trimmed by 6 bases and 5 bases, with 18 bases remaining between them.

This chain connects TRBV7-9 to TRBJ2-1; 11 nucleotides match TRBD1. Germline loops: CDR1 SEHNR, CDR2 FQNEAQ (reference sequence). V shed 5 bases, J shed 8 bases, and the junction held 5 bases outside the gene matches. This CDR3 is 14 amino acids long. The CDR3 DNA reads as TGTGCCAGCAGCCTTGGACAGGGGGCTTATGAGCAGTTCTTC. It codes for CASSLGQGAYEQFF.

The rearrangement uses TRBV18 and TRBJ2-7; D not resolved. Germline V gene lookup returns CDR1 KGHSH and CDR2 LQKENI. V gave up 5 bases and J gave up 2 bases, with 10 bases separating them. CDR3 length equals 13 residues. CDR3 sequence reads: CASSETVAYEQYF. The CDR3 DNA reads as TGTGCCAGCTCAGAAACAGTGGCCTACGAGCAGTACTTC.

The CDR3 bases are TGCGCCAGCAATCCGGGACAGGGGGGTCACTATGGCTACACCTTC. Translating it yields CASNPGQGGHYGYTF. This rearrangement joins TRBV10-1 to TRBJ1-2, with TRBD1 identical over 11 bases. There are 15 residues in the CDR3. Germline assignment: CDR1 WNHNN and CDR2 SYGVQD (reference sequence). V lost 7 bases to trimming and J lost 3 bases; unmatched junction nucleotides: 7.

This chain connects TRBV18 to TRBJ2-1; D is uncertain. CDR1 KGHSH and CDR2 LQKENI come from the germline V gene. V shed 6 bases and J shed 9 bases, with 9 bases lying between them. The length of the CDR3 is 11 residues. CDR3 DNA sequence: TGTGCCAGCTCGCCCGTTTCTGAGCAGTTCTTC. It specifies CASSPVSEQFF. The whole variable domain, filled in from reference TRBV18 and TRBJ2-1, reads NAGVMQNPRHLVRRRGQEARLRCSPMKGHSHVYWYRQLPEEGLKFMVYLQKENIIDESGMPKERFSAEFPKEGPSILRIQQVVRGDSAAYFCASSPVSEQFFGPGTRLTVL.

V and J are TRBV29-1 and TRBJ2-2, with 10 bases identical to TRBD1. CDR1 SQVTM and CDR2 ANQGSEA come from the germline V gene. V was clipped by 7 bases and J by 4 bases; unmatched bases: 12. This CDR3 region has 16 residues. This chain's CDR3 is CSAQRQGARVTGELFF. The CDR3 DNA is TGCAGCGCCCAAAGACAGGGGGCGCGGGTCACCGGGGAGCTGTTTTTT.

The genes are TRBV2 and TRBJ1-1; D might be TRBD1 (5 bases). V lost 3 bases and J lost 6, with 8 bases in between. Per germline, CDR1 SNHLY and CDR2 FYNNEI. CDR3 length: 12 amino acids. The CDR3 sequence is CASSDRAPEAFF. CDR3 nucleotide sequence: TGTGCCAGCAGTGACAGGGCCCCTGAAGCTTTCTTT.

V usage is TRBV9 and J usage is TRBJ2-2, with D perhaps being TRBD1 or TRBD2 (5 bases each). Germline loops: CDR1 SGDLS, CDR2 YYNGEE. V gave up 4 bases and J gave up 3 bases, with 13 bases separating them. The CDR3 contains 15 residues. This CDR3 is CASSQLWGYTGELFF. As DNA, the CDR3 is TGTGCCAGCAGCCAATTGTGGGGGTACACCGGGGAGCTGTTTTTT.